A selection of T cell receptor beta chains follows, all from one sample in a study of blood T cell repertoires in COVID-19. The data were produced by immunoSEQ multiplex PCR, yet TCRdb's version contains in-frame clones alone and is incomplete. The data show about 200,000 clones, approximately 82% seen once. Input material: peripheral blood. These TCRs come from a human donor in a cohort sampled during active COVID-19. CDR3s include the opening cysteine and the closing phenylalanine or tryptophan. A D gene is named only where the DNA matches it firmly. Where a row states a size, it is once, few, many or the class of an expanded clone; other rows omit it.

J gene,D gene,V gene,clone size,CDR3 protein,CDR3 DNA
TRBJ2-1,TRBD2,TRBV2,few,CASIPPGTRVHNEQFF,TGTGCCAGCATTCCCCCCGGGACTAGGGTACACAATGAGCAGTTCTTC
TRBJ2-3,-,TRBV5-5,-,CASSLRGTDTQYF,TGTGCCAGCAGCTTGAGGGGGACAGATACGCAGTATTTT
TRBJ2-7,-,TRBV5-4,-,CASSPKTGYEQYF,TGTGCCAGCAGCCCCAAGACAGGCTACGAGCAGTACTTC
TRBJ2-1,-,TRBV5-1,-,CASSNLGGEQFF,TGCGCCAGCAGCAACCTAGGGGGTGAGCAGTTCTTC
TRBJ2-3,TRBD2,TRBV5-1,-,CASSLPSGSQSDTQYF,TGCGCCAGCAGCTTACCTAGCGGGAGTCAGTCAGATACGCAGTATTTT
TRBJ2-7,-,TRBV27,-,CASRGHYEQYF,TGTGCCAGCAGGGGCCACTACGAGCAGTACTTC
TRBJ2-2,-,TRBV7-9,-,CASSPRTQDITGELFF,TGTGCCAGCAGCCCTAGAACACAGGATATAACCGGGGAGCTGTTTTTT
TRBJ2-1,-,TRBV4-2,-,CASSQESGRNEQFF,TGTGCCAGCAGCCAAGAGAGCGGTCGAAATGAGCAGTTCTTC
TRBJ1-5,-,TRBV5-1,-,CASSLAGDLNQPQHF,TGCGCCAGCAGCTTGGCAGGGGACCTGAATCAGCCCCAGCATTTT
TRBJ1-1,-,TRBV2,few,CASKSKGQFIMNTEAFF,TGTGCCAGCAAGTCGAAAGGACAGTTTATCATGAACACTGAAGCTTTCTTT